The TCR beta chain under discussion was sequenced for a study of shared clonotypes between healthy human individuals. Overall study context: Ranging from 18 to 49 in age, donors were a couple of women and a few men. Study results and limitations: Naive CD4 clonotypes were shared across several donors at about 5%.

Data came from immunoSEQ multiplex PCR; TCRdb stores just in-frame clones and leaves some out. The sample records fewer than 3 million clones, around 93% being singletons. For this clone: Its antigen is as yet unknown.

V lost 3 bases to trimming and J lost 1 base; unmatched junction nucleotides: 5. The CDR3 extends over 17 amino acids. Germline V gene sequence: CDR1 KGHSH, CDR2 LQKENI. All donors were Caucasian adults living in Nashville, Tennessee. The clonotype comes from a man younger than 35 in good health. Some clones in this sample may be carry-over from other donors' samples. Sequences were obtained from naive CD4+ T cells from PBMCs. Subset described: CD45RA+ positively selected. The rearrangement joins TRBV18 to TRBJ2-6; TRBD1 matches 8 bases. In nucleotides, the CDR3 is TGTGCCAGCTCACCCCAGGGGGCCGAGTCTGGGGCCAACGTCCTGACTTTC. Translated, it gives CASSPQGAESGANVLTF.